What follows is one T cell receptor (beta chain) and its context. Germline is not matched at one junction end, which may reflect a read error. TCRdb re-called the reads through MiXCR, storing one row per CDR3 protein. The sample gives hundreds of thousands of distinct CDR3 sequences, 15% to 20% of which show up once; about 10% is in the top ten. This entry is derived from a study of T cell repertoires in cytomegalovirus infection. Study-level information: Both a matching HLA type and CMV infection were indicated by public TCR beta signatures.

CDR3 length: 14 residues. Germline loops: CDR1 SGHKS, CDR2 YYEKEE (reference sequence). The sequence derives from a human donor in good health (CMV status not recorded). Some clones in this sample may be carry-over from other donors' samples. Sequencing was done on a sample of PBMCs. V and J are TRBV5-5 and TRBJ1-1, with 9 bases lining up with TRBD1. CDR3 in amino acids: CASGFLTGGGEAFF. CDR3 DNA sequence: TGTGCCAGCGGCTTTTTGACAGGGGGGGGTGAAGCTTTCTTT.